The text below deals with one TCR beta chain. Its antigen is undetermined. The CDR3 consists of 13 residues. Germline CDR1 and CDR2: MNHNS and SASEGT. V lost 8 bases and J 3 bases, leaving 11 bases between the germline ends. Repertoires were sampled repeatedly during chemoradiotherapy. The sample originates from a study of chemoradiotherapy in HPV16-positive cancers. Study-level results: Functional assays defining HPV-specific T cells used only a couple of HPV16-positive patients. Better recurrence-free survival went with HPV-responsive T-cell expansion in HPV16-positive patients. During treatment, candidate HPV-specific clones and E7-related motifs expanded in tumor.

Measured with immunoSEQ multiplex PCR; TCRdb has only the in-frame clones, and not every one. The profile covers roughly 1,900 clones, with 90% appearing a single time and roughly 8.2% taken by the ten largest. V and J are TRBV6-1 and TRBJ1-5, with a tentative D call TRBD1 (6 bases). Sample: tumor tissue, taken from a patient who underwent chemoradiotherapy. The source is a human donor with HPV-associated anogenital cancer. CDR3 coding DNA: TGTGCCAGCTCCCAGGGGTACAATCAGCCCCAGCATTTT. Its protein product is CASSQGYNQPQHF.